The 17 T cell receptor beta chains below come from one sample, sequenced in a study of cytomegalovirus exposure and HLA in healthy donors. The PCR had 60 Vbeta and 13 Jbeta primers. Clones were sequenced by immunoSEQ multiplex PCR, and TCRdb holds only the in-frame ones, with some missing. The table records under 200,000 clones, around 85% of them present only once. The sequencing input was PBMCs. Receptors originate from a human donor in good health.

The chain joins TRBV2 to TRBJ1-5; D remains unclear. The CDR3 consists of 15 residues. CDR1 and CDR2 from the germline V gene are SNHLY and FYNNEI. Between the trimmed V and J ends, which lost 5 bases and 0 bases, there was a span of 11 bases. For the CDR3, the DNA is TGTGCCAGCAGTCCCGAGGGATATAGCAATCAGCCCCAGCATTTT. Translated, it gives CASSPEGYSNQPQHF.

This chain uses TRBV29-1 with TRBJ2-7; a possible D gene is TRBD1 (6 bases). The CDR3 totals 12 residues. Germline CDR1 SQVTM, CDR2 ANQGSEA. V gave up 6 bases and J gave up 1 base, with 10 bases separating them. The CDR3 region is CSVKRGSYEQYF. The CDR3 DNA reads TGCAGCGTGAAGAGGGGGTCCTACGAGCAGTACTTC.

A single count supports this clone. This chain links TRBV15 with TRBJ2-1, with 14 bases lining up with TRBD2. Germline loops: CDR1 LNHNV, CDR2 YYDKDF (reference sequence). V shed 3 bases, J shed 4 bases, and the junction held 8 bases outside the gene matches. There are 18 residues in the CDR3. CDR3 sequence: CATSRRGLAGATYNEQFF. The DNA for the CDR3 is TGTGCCACCAGCAGGAGGGGACTAGCGGGGGCTACATACAATGAGCAGTTCTTC. Full variable domain (remainder filled in from reference TRBV15 and TRBJ2-1): DAMVIQNPRYQVTQFGKPVTLSCSQTLNHNVMYWYQQKSSQAPKLLFHYYDKDFNNEADTPDNFQSRRPNTSFCFLDIRSPGLGDTAMYLCATSRRGLAGATYNEQFFGPGTRLTVL.

The chain is built from TRBV10-3 and TRBJ1-1, with 7 bases identical to TRBD1. Germline V gene data show CDR1 as ENHRY and CDR2 as SYGVKD. The CDR3 has 15 amino acids. The J segment lost 0 bases and the V segment lost 4 bases, leaving 5 bases of the junction unmatched. The CDR3 sequence: CAISALTGLNTEAFF. The CDR3 DNA follows: TGTGCCATCAGTGCATTGACAGGGCTGAACACTGAAGCTTTCTTT.

This clone was found a few times. V usage is TRBV25-1 and J usage is TRBJ2-7, with TRBD2 identical over 13 bases. There are 15 residues in the CDR3. Trimming removed 3 bases from V and 7 bases from J; junction bases left unmatched: 6. CDR1 MGHDK and CDR2 SYGVNS come from the germline V gene. CDR3 sequence reads: CASSETSGGFGEQYF. CDR3 sequence (DNA): TGTGCCAGCAGTGAGACTAGCGGGGGGTTCGGAGAGCAGTACTTC.

The chain has TRBV5-1 and TRBJ2-1; 7 nucleotides agree with TRBD1. After removal of 0 bases from V and 10 bases from J, the junction contained 4 bases not matched to a gene. The V gene's germline CDR1 is SGHRS and CDR2 YFSETQ. The CDR3 is 13 amino acids. This CDR3 reads CASSLGTGVEQFF. CDR3 bases: TGCGCCAGCAGCTTGGGGACAGGTGTAGAGCAGTTCTTC.

This chain joins TRBV7-9 and TRBJ1-4; D remains unclear. Trimming pared 5 bases from V and 7 bases from J, leaving 17 bases between. CDR3 length equals 15 residues. Germline V gives CDR1 SEHNR, CDR2 FQNEAQ (reference sequence). CDR3 in DNA: TGTGCCAGCAGCATTGAGACCCGGGCGGGTGAAAAACTGTTTTTT. Translated: CASSIETRAGEKLFF.

The chain links TRBV6-6 to TRBJ1-2, with 7 bases matching TRBD1. V was clipped by 0 bases and J by 0 bases; unmatched bases: 4. Germline CDR1 reads MNHNY; CDR2 reads SVGAGI (reference sequence). This CDR3 has 16 residues. CDR3 nucleotides: TGTGCCAGCAGTTACTCCGAGACAGGGACTAACTATGGCTACACCTTC. Encoded protein: CASSYSETGTNYGYTF.

The chain joins TRBV4-3 to TRBJ2-7, with 10 bases fitting TRBD1. The CDR3 contains 15 residues. Germline V CDR1 and CDR2: LGHNA, YSLEER. V lost 0 bases to trimming and J lost 6 bases; unmatched junction nucleotides: 5. As DNA, the CDR3 is TGCGCCAGCAGCCAAGATCCGGGACAGGGGAGCGAGCAGTACTTC. It is translated as CASSQDPGQGSEQYF.

The chain carries TRBV27 and TRBJ2-3; D not resolved. The germline gives CDR1 MNHEY, CDR2 SMNVEV (reference sequence). The CDR3 sequence is 16 residues long. The ends were cut back, 4 bases at V and 0 bases at J, with 14 bases in the middle. CDR3 DNA: TGTGCCAGCAGTTCCGCCTTAGCTTCTAGCACAGATACGCAGTATTTT. This sequence encodes CASSSALASSTDTQYF.

In its sample, this clone was seen a few times. The chain couples TRBV10-3 to TRBJ2-2; D gene ambiguous. This CDR3 has 12 amino acids. V was clipped by 7 bases and J by 7 bases, with 10 bases between them. The germline V gene encodes CDR1 ENHRY and CDR2 SYGVKD. In nucleotides, the CDR3 is TGTGCCATCAAGAGCGTTGGCGGGGAGCTGTTTTTT. Its protein product is CAIKSVGGELFF.

The chain combines TRBV7-2 with TRBJ2-5; 7 bases align to TRBD2. J gave up 7 bases and V 6 bases, and 11 bases lay outside the gene matches. From germline, CDR1 is SGHTA and CDR2 FQGNSA. The CDR3 loop spans 14 amino acids. CDR3 DNA: TGTGCCAGCAGACGCGCCCAGGGCGGGGGGACCCAGTACTTC. Translating gives CASRRAQGGGTQYF.

The J gene is TRBJ2-5, the V gene TRBV9, with 7 bases lining up with TRBD2. The CDR3 extends over 16 amino acids. V trimming: 0 bases; J trimming: 5 bases; junction bases outside the gene matches: 10. Germline assignment: CDR1 SGDLS and CDR2 YYNGEE. CDR3: CASSVDVGGTVETQYF. The CDR3 DNA follows: TGTGCCAGCAGCGTAGATGTCGGGGGGACGGTTGAGACCCAGTACTTC. Full variable domain (missing parts from reference TRBV9 and TRBJ2-5): DSGVTQTPKHLITATGQRVTLRCSPRSGDLSVYWYQQSLDQGLQFLIQYYNGEERAKGNILERFSAQQFPDLHSELNLSSLELGDSALYFCASSVDVGGTVETQYFGPGTRLLVL.

The genes are TRBV6-1 and TRBJ2-3, with TRBD2 matching 9 bases. Per the germline V gene, CDR1 is MNHNS and CDR2 is SASEGT. The CDR3 has 15 amino acids. Losses at the gene ends were 6 bases for V and 11 bases for J; bases not matched to a gene: 15. The CDR3 DNA follows: TGTGCCAGCAGCCCCGGTAGCGGGGGTCCCCTTGGGCAGTATTTT. It translates to CASSPGSGGPLGQYF.

The sample holds one count of this clone. This rearrangement joins TRBV6-5 to TRBJ2-5, with 8 bases lining up with TRBD1. The CDR3 length is 14 residues. Germline CDR1 is MNHEY and CDR2 is SVGAGI. Germline trimming cut 6 bases from V and 2 bases from J; bases unmatched to any gene: 5. This CDR3 reads CASRRTGGQETQYF. The CDR3 DNA reads TGTGCCAGCAGAAGAACAGGGGGACAAGAGACCCAGTACTTC.

There are a few counts of this clone. The chain combines TRBV4-3 with TRBJ2-1; 8 nucleotides agree with TRBD2. The CDR3 has 18 residues. Germline V lookup: CDR1 LGHNA, CDR2 YSLEER. V gave up 0 bases and J gave up 0 bases; unmatched junction bases: 7. CDR3 residues: CASSQDPPGGSSYNEQFF. CDR3 DNA sequence: TGCGCCAGCAGCCAAGATCCTCCGGGGGGGAGCTCCTACAATGAGCAGTTCTTC.

In this sample, this clone turned up once. The chain recombines TRBV19 with TRBJ2-5; TRBD2 agrees at 8 bases. CDR3 length: 15 residues. Losses at the gene ends were 2 bases for V and 3 bases for J; bases not matched to a gene: 5. The germline CDR1 and CDR2 sequences are LNHDA and SQIVND (reference sequence). The CDR3 nucleotides read TGTGCCAGTAGTATACTCGGGGGGGTTGAAGAGACCCAGTACTTC. Protein: CASSILGGVEETQYF.